One sample yielded the 20 T cell receptor beta chains listed below, sequenced in a study of esophageal squamous cell carcinoma under preoperative chemotherapy. Each CDR3 protein is one row after TCRdb ran MiXCR on the PCR reads. The repertoire has around 34,000 distinct CDR3 sequences, 52% of them found once; the top ten carry roughly 25%. The time point was: after preoperative PTX-NDP chemotherapy. The sample was gathered from a patient given preoperative chemotherapy. These receptors were taken from a human donor with esophageal squamous cell carcinoma. The donor label of this sample is uncertain.

This clonotype appeared many times. The V gene is TRBV7-2, the J gene TRBJ2-1; TRBD2 aligns across 10 bases. This CDR3 region has 15 residues. The V gene end was trimmed by 1 base and the J gene end by 6 bases; junction bases not matched to a gene: 3. CDR1 and CDR2 (germline): SGHTA, FQGNSA. CDR3 nucleotide sequence: TGTGCCAGCAGCTTAGAGAAGCGGGGGGGCAATGAGCAGTTCTTC. This sequence encodes CASSLEKRGGNEQFF.

V is TRBV5-1 and J is TRBJ2-4; D assignment may be TRBD1 or TRBD2 (7 bases each). Trimming removed 4 bases at V and 13 bases at J, with 36 bases between. The CDR3 is 19 amino acids. Germline V gene data show CDR1 as SGHRS and CDR2 as YFSETQ. The CDR3 is CASSAGAGPGGRDKDTQYF. DNA of the CDR3: TGCGCCAGCAGCGCCGGAGCGGGGCCAGGGGGACGTGACAAAGACACCCAGTACTTC.

This clonotype was seen many times. This chain joins TRBV7-2 and TRBJ1-6; 7 bases fit TRBD1. The length of the CDR3 is 16 residues. Per germline, CDR1 SGHTA and CDR2 FQGNSA. J lost 11 bases, V lost 1 base, and 11 bases had no gene match. The CDR3 is CASSLEHRGIRPPLHF. CDR3 nucleotide sequence: TGTGCCAGCAGCTTAGAGCACAGGGGCATCAGACCACCCCTCCACTTT.

V usage is TRBV24-1 and J usage is TRBJ2-2; D tentatively fits TRBD1 or TRBD2 (7 bases each). The CDR3 contains 15 residues. The V gene's germline CDR1 is KGHDR and CDR2 SFDVKD. Trimming cost V 4 bases and J 4 bases, with 12 bases left between them. CDR3 nucleotide sequence: TGTGCCACCAGTGACTCCAGGGGGGGCACCGGGGAGCTGTTTTTT. It codes for CATSDSRGGTGELFF.

Only a few counts were recorded for this clonotype. The V gene is TRBV7-3, the J gene TRBJ2-6; no clear D. The CDR3 loop spans 15 amino acids. V was trimmed by 5 bases and J by 0 bases, leaving 8 bases between them. Germline CDR1 reads SGHTA; CDR2 reads FQGTGA. DNA of the CDR3: TGTGCCAGCAGCCTGGAAAGCTCTGGGGCCAACGTCCTGACTTTC. This gives the protein CASSLESSGANVLTF.

In its sample, this clonotype was seen a few times. The CDR3 sequence is CASSVSRVETQYF. CDR3 in DNA: TGTGCCAGCAGCGTGTCGCGGGTGGAGACCCAGTACTTC. V and J are TRBV7-8 and TRBJ2-5; possible D gene TRBD2, 5 bases. Trimming took 5 bases from V and 5 from J, leaving 12 bases between them. The CDR3 contains 13 residues. Germline V gene lookup returns CDR1 SGHVS and CDR2 FQNEAQ.

This clonotype came up many times. The chain joins TRBV6-4 to TRBJ2-3, with D possibly called TRBD1 or TRBD2 (5 bases each). Germline V CDR1 and CDR2: MRHNA, SNTAGT. CDR3 length equals 13 residues. Trimming took 3 bases from V and 8 from J, leaving 12 bases between them. The CDR3 sequence: CASSEREGSTQYF. The DNA for the CDR3 is TGTGCCAGCAGTGAACGTGAGGGGAGTACGCAGTATTTT.

The chain uses TRBV7-8 and TRBJ2-7; possibly TRBD2 for D (6 bases). Germline values: CDR1 SGHVS, CDR2 FQNEAQ. The CDR3 is made up of 15 amino acids. V shed 1 base and J shed 0 bases, with 10 bases lying between them. This CDR3 reads CASSLVGLTSYEQYF. CDR3 nucleotide sequence: TGTGCCAGCAGCTTAGTGGGACTCACCTCCTACGAGCAGTACTTC.

There are many counts of this clonotype. This chain uses TRBV5-6 with TRBJ2-1; D gene ambiguous. CDR3 size: 15 residues. The V and J ends lost 1 base and 2 bases respectively, with 10 bases between them. Looked up from germline, CDR1 is SGHDT and CDR2 is YYEEEE. The CDR3 is CASSLFLEPYNEQFF. As DNA, the CDR3 is TGTGCCAGCAGCTTGTTTCTGGAGCCCTACAATGAGCAGTTCTTC.

The table lists this clonotype with many counts. This chain uses TRBV7-2 with TRBJ2-1; weak D call: TRBD1 (6 bases). This CDR3 contains 15 residues. CDR1 and CDR2 (germline): SGHTA, FQGNSA. V dropped 5 bases and J dropped 12 bases, with 23 bases sitting between them. CDR3 sequence (DNA): TGTGCCAGCAGCCCACCCCGAGACAGGCTTTCAGGGCAGTTCTTC. Its protein product is CASSPPRDRLSGQFF. Full variable domain (outside the CDR3, taken from reference TRBV7-2 and TRBJ2-1): GAGVSQSPSNKVTEKGKDVELRCDPISGHTALYWYRQSLGQGLEFLIYFQGNSAPDKSGLPSDRFSAERTGGSVSTLTIQRTQQEDSAVYLCASSPPRDRLSGQFFGPGTRLTVL.

As for this clonotype: A read error may produce the germline difference seen at one junction end. This rearrangement joins TRBV10-3 to TRBJ2-2; D call uncertain. This CDR3 spans 13 amino acids. CDR1 and CDR2 from the germline V gene are ENHRY and SYGVKD. This chain's CDR3 is CALRAVRAEALYF. CDR3 in DNA: TGTGCCCTCCGGGCTGTCCGGGCAGAGGCGCTGTATTTT.

Here the CDR3 reads CASRSRGAGELFF. The CDR3 DNA reads TGTGCCAGCAGAAGTAGGGGGGCCGGGGAGCTGTTTTTT. The V call is TRBV6-1, the J call TRBJ2-2; D possibly uses TRBD1 or TRBD2 (6 bases each). V lost 6 bases, J lost 6 bases, and 11 bases lay in between. CDR1 and CDR2 (germline): MNHNS, SASEGT. This CDR3 has 13 residues.

The chain uses TRBV27 and TRBJ2-1; D is ambiguous. The J call may be faulty, since TRBJ2-7 better matches the DNA end. Germline CDR1 MNHEY, CDR2 SMNVEV (reference sequence). This CDR3 is built from 15 residues. CDR3 sequence reads: CASSSFNGPGYEQYF. The CDR3 nucleotides read TGTGCCAGCAGTTCGTTTAACGGGCCAGGCTACGAGCAGTACTTC.

This clonotype has only a few counts. A much larger clone sits a single nucleotide away, making a read error possible. The J gene is TRBJ2-5, the V gene TRBV6-1, with unresolved D. Germline CDR1 MNHNS, CDR2 SASEGT. The ends were cut back, 0 bases at V and 11 bases at J, with 19 bases in the middle. The CDR3 is made up of 15 amino acids. CDR3 DNA sequence: TGTGCCAGCAGTGAAGCCCAGGAACCCTACAATGAGCAGTACTTC. It yields the protein CASSEAQEPYNEQYF.

The DNA of the CDR3 is TGTGCCAGGGGCCACGGGGGCCGCGGCACAGATACGCAGTATTTT. Its protein is CARGHGGRGTDTQYF. The genes are TRBV7-3 and TRBJ2-3; D is possibly TRBD1 or TRBD2 (6 bases each). The CDR3 runs to 15 residues. Looked up from germline, CDR1 is SGHTA and CDR2 is FQGTGA. The V end was cut by 9 bases, the J end by 1 base, with 17 bases between.

This clonotype was counted many times. The chain joins TRBV18 to TRBJ2-7, with D possibly TRBD1 on 6 matching bases. Germline CDR1 and CDR2: KGHSH and LQKENI. The CDR3 is 13 amino acids. V was pared by 5 bases and J by 5 bases, with 13 bases between. For the CDR3, the DNA is TGTGCCAGCTCAGCCGTTGGGGGCAACGAGCAGTACTTC. Residues: CASSAVGGNEQYF.

About this clonotype itself: A read error is likely, as this CDR3 ends without the conserved phenylalanine or tryptophan. It is unclear where the CDR3 begins or ends on the DNA, so no DNA is shown, and the CDR3 is as TCRdb lists it. The chain is built from TRBV7-9 and TRBJ2-5; TRBD1, the table's D call, lacks a check against the DNA. From germline, CDR1 is SEHNR and CDR2 FQNEAQ (reference sequence). The CDR3 adds up to 18 amino acids, both ends counted. The CDR3: CASSLARFEGGGPATRLL.

Concerning this clonotype: A junction boundary mismatches the germline segment, possibly from a read error. The chain employs TRBV12-3 or TRBV12-4 and TRBJ2-5, with D perhaps matching TRBD2 (6 bases). This CDR3 contains 16 residues. CDR3 bases: TGTGCCAGCAGCACGACTGGGGGGAGCGGCCAAGATACGCAGTACTTT. Translated, it gives CASSTTGGSGQDTQYF.

This sequence joins TRBV18 and TRBJ2-1; D gene unclear. The CDR3 contains 13 residues. Germline CDR1 is KGHSH and CDR2 is LQKENI. Trimming took 3 bases from V and 9 from J, leaving 12 bases between them. CDR3 DNA: TGTGCCAGCTCACCGGAAGTGAAGGGTGAGCAGTTCTTC. Residues: CASSPEVKGEQFF.

This clonotype was counted many times. At one of its ends the junction is not consistent with the germline gene, which may arise from a read error. This chain joins TRBV12-3 or TRBV12-4 and TRBJ1-6; D may be TRBD1 (6 bases). This CDR3 region has 12 residues. This CDR3 is CASSLSAGTPLF. The CDR3, as DNA: TGTGCCAGCAGTCTTTCCGCCGGGACACCATTATTT.